The clone carrying this T cell receptor beta chain was recorded only once. Its antigen is currently unknown. The entry originates in a study of a mutant IDH1 vaccine in newly diagnosed glioma. This CDR3 spans 17 amino acids. V shed 0 bases and J 4 bases; nucleotides not matched to a gene: 6. Germline values: CDR1 SGHDT, CDR2 YYEEEE. Stated time point: baseline, week 1 (first vaccination visit). Treatment given: pre-vaccination baseline after standard-of-care therapy. TCRdb keeps only in-frame clones here, not all; method: immunoSEQ multiplex PCR. The sample has nearly 70,000 clones, 60% to 85% seen once. Study conclusions and caveats: Patients mounted vaccine-induced immune responses in about 93% of cases.

Sequencing used PBMCs, obtained from a glioma patient treated with radiotherapy, temozolomide or both. The receptor was isolated from a man between 50 and 59 years old with glioma. The chain combines TRBV5-6 with TRBJ2-1, with 11 bases identical to TRBD2. The CDR3 loop is CASSLVPSGGIYNEQFF. In nucleotides, the CDR3 is TGTGCCAGCAGCTTGGTCCCTAGCGGGGGGATATACAATGAGCAGTTCTTC. Variable domain in full (rest from reference TRBV5-6 and TRBJ2-1): DAGVTQSPTHLIKTRGQQVTLRCSPKSGHDTVSWYQQALGQGPQFIFQYYEEEERQRGNFPDRFSGHQFPNYSSELNVNALLLGDSALYLCASSLVPSGGIYNEQFFGPGTRLTVL.